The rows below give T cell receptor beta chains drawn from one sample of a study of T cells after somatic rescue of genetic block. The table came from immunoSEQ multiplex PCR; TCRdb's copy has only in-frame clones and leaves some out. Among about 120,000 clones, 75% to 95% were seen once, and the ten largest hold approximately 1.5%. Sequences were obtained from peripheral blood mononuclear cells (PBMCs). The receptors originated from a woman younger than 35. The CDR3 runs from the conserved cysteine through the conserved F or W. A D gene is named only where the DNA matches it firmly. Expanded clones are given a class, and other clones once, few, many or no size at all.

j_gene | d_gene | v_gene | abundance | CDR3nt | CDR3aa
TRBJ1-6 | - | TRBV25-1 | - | TGTGCCAGCAGTCTCTTTCGGGGGGATAATTCACCCCTCCACTTT | CASSLFRGDNSPLHF
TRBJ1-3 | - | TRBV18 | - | TGTGCCAGCTCACCGCCAGGGAGCTCTGGAAACACCATATATTTT | CASSPPGSSGNTIYF
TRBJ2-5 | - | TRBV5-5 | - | TGTGCCAGCAGCTTGGTCTGGGCCCAGTACTTC | CASSLVWAQYF
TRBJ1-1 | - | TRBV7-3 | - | TGTGCCAGCAGCTCAACAGGGATCGAAGCTTTCTTT | CASSSTGIEAFF
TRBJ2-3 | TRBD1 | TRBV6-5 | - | TGTGCCAGCAGTTACTTAGGGGGCTCTAGCACAGATACGCAGTATTTT | CASSYLGGSSTDTQYF
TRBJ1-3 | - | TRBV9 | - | TGTGCCAGCAGCCCTAGACCCCCTGGAAACACCATATATTTT | CASSPRPPGNTIYF
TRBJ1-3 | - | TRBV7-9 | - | TGTGCCAGCAGCTTCTCAGGGGCCGCCGCTGGAAACACCATATATTTT | CASSFSGAAAGNTIYF
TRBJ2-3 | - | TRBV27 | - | TGTGCCAGCAGTAGGATGGCGGGGGCCACAGATACGCAGTATTTT | CASSRMAGATDTQYF
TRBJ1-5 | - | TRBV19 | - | TGTGCCAGTAGTAGACGGGGCAGTGGGGCAGCGGAGCCCCAGCATTTT | CASSRRGSGAAEPQHF
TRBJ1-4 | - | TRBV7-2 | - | TGTGCCAGCAGCTCTCCGGGACGGAATGAAAAACTGTTTTTT | CASSSPGRNEKLFF
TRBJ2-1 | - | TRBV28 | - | TGTGCCAGCAGCCCTCCGGGAGCCTACAATGAGCAGTTCTTC | CASSPPGAYNEQFF
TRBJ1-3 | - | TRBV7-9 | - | TGTGCCAGCAGCCCACGGGACTGGGGGAAGGGAAACACCATATATTTT | CASSPRDWGKGNTIYF
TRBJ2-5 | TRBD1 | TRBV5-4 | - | TGTGCCAGCAGCTTCCTCCGACAGGGGTTAGAGACCCAGTACTTC | CASSFLRQGLETQYF
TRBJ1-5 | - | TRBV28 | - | TGTGCCAGCCAAGAGGGAGCGAGCAATCAGCCCCAGCATTTT | CASQEGASNQPQHF
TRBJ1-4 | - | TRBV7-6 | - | TGTGCCAGCAGCTTGGACAGCCTTAATGAAAAACTGTTTTTT | CASSLDSLNEKLFF
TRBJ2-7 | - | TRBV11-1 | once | TGTGCCAGCAGCTTACGAAACCGGCCCTACGAGCAGTACTTC | CASSLRNRPYEQYF
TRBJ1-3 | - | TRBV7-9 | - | TGTGCCAGCAGCGCCCGCCGCAGGGGCTCCGGAAACACCATATATTTT | CASSARRRGSGNTIYF
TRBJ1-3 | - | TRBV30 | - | TGTGCCTGGAGCGGGCTAGGAAACACCATATATTTT | CAWSGLGNTIYF
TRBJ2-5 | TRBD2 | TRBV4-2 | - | TGTGCCAGCAGCCCCCTAGCGGGAGAGGTGACCCAGTACTTC | CASSPLAGEVTQYF
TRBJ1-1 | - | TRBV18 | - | TGTGCCAGCTCACCATTAATGGGTGAAGCTTTCTTT | CASSPLMGEAFF
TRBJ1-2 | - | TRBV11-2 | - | TGTGCCAGCAGCTTATTCGCCGGCGGACATGGCTACACCTTC | CASSLFAGGHGYTF
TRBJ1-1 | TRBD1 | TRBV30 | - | TGTGCCTGGAGTGGGACAGGGGGTACTGAAGCTTTCTTT | CAWSGTGGTEAFF
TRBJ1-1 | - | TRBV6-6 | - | TGTGCCAGCAGTTACCGCGGGACATCGAACACTGAAGCTTTCTTT | CASSYRGTSNTEAFF